This T cell receptor beta chain was retrieved from a study of shared clonotypes between healthy human individuals. Study-level results: Across a handful of donors, naive CD4 shared around 5%, naive CD8 about 3.2%, memory CD4 over 2%, memory CD8 about 0.4%.

In the case of this clone: The antigen is not known.

Deletions cut 5 bases from V and 0 bases from J, with 2 bases between. The germline gives CDR1 PRHDT, CDR2 FYEKMQ (reference sequence). The CDR3 is 13 amino acids. Terminally differentiated effector memory CD45RA+ cells were excluded from the naive CD8 cells, which were CD45RO-negative and positively selected for CCR7. The repertoire was sequenced with immunoSEQ multiplex PCR; TCRdb's copy has only in-frame clones and lacks some. The sample has roughly 650,000 clones, 90% to 97% seen once. The sequenced sample was naive CD8+ T cells sorted from blood. This rearrangement joins TRBV13 to TRBJ2-6, with D unresolved. The clonotype originates from a woman in her 30s in good health. In DNA, the CDR3 is TGTGCCAGCAGCCGCTCTGGGGCCAACGTCCTGACTTTC. Its protein product is CASSRSGANVLTF.